These 6 T cell receptor beta chains came from one sample sequenced in a study of T cell responses to AZD1222 COVID-19 vaccine. Libraries were prepared by immunoSEQ multiplex PCR; TCRdb keeps only in-frame clonotypes and omits some of them. The table records 85,000 to 90,000 clones, about 90% of them present only once. Sequencing used peripheral blood, obtained on day 0 of MenACWY control vaccination. The receptors originated from an adult in good health.

The chain couples TRBV5-5 to TRBJ2-7; TRBD2 aligns across 12 bases. CDR1 SGHKS and CDR2 YYEKEE come from the germline V gene (reference sequence). CDR3 length equals 17 residues. V gave up 1 base and J gave up 0 bases; unmatched junction bases: 5. The CDR3 DNA reads TGTGCCAGCAGCTTGTCCCTGACTAGCGGGGGCTCCTACGAGCAGTACTTC. The encoded protein is CASSLSLTSGGSYEQYF.

The V gene is TRBV5-1, the J gene TRBJ2-7, with 8 positions matching TRBD2. The junction had 5 bases not matched to a gene; V was cut back by 6 bases and J by 0 bases. Per the germline V gene, CDR1 is SGHRS and CDR2 is YFSETQ. This CDR3 contains 14 residues. The CDR3 region is CASKLADSSYEQYF. CDR3 nucleotide sequence: TGCGCCAGCAAACTAGCGGATAGCTCCTACGAGCAGTACTTC.

This chain uses TRBV27 with TRBJ1-1, with a tentative D call TRBD1 (5 bases). Per germline, CDR1 MNHEY and CDR2 SMNVEV (reference sequence). The V and J ends lost 6 bases and 7 bases respectively, with 15 bases between them. CDR3 length equals 13 residues. CDR3 sequence: CASRTETASEAFF. The CDR3 nucleotides read TGTGCCAGCAGGACCGAGACAGCGAGTGAAGCTTTCTTT.

This rearrangement joins TRBV6-6 to TRBJ1-1; D unclear. Deletions cut 0 bases from V and 7 bases from J, with 9 bases between. Per the germline V gene, CDR1 is MNHNY and CDR2 is SVGAGI (reference sequence). The CDR3 is made up of 13 amino acids. This CDR3 reads CASSYSADLEAFF. As DNA, the CDR3 is TGTGCCAGCAGTTACTCTGCGGACCTTGAAGCTTTCTTT.

The chain couples TRBV15 to TRBJ2-1, with 7 positions matching TRBD1. The germline V gene has CDR1 LNHNV and CDR2 YYDKDF (reference sequence). This CDR3 is 14 amino acids long. Trimming took 1 base from V and 12 from J; bases not matched to a gene: 9. The CDR3 loop is CATSRVGDSPGQFF. For the CDR3, the DNA is TGTGCCACCAGCAGAGTAGGGGACAGCCCCGGGCAGTTCTTC.

On this clone itself: At one end the junction does not follow the germline gene, possibly because of a read error. The V call is TRBV27, the J call TRBJ1-2, with a weak D call TRBD1 (6 bases). Germline values: CDR1 MNHEY, CDR2 SMNVEV (reference sequence). The CDR3 loop spans 15 amino acids. CDR3 protein: CASSGGLGGLYGYTF. For the CDR3, the DNA is TGTGCTAGCAGCGGCGGCTTGGGGGGCCTCTATGGCTACACCTTC.